This T cell receptor beta chain was sequenced during a study of CD8 T cells in Susac syndrome. Trimming removed 4 bases at V and 2 bases at J, with 17 bases between. The germline gives CDR1 LGHDT, CDR2 YNNKEL (reference sequence). This CDR3 contains 17 residues. This clonotype showed up just once. When the RNA was reverse transcribed, random hexamers were used with an input of roughly 0.45 to 1 ug. Each CDR3 protein is one row after TCRdb ran MiXCR on the immunoSEQ multiplex PCR reads. Of about 80,000 distinct CDR3 sequences listed, around nine tenths are singletons. The chain combines TRBV3-1 with TRBJ2-2; the D is unclear. This receptor was taken from a human donor with multiple sclerosis. The sample was CD8+ T cells from PBMCs. The CDR3 region has the DNA TGTGCCAGCAGCCCAACCCGACACTCTCCTAACACCGGGGAGCTGTTTTTT. Its translation is CASSPTRHSPNTGELFF.